A selection of T cell receptor beta chains follows, all from one sample in a study of blood T cell repertoires in COVID-19. Only in-frame clones appear in the TCRdb table, and some are missing; sequencing was by immunoSEQ multiplex PCR. The sample carries 320,000 or so clones, around nine tenths recorded once. The sequenced material came from PBMCs or T cells enriched from blood (not recorded which). These receptors originate from a man aged 25-45 years who had recovered from COVID-19. Both conserved end residues are part of each CDR3. Each record gives: clone size, J gene, V gene, D gene, CDR3 DNA, CDR3 protein. D genes are given only for firm matches. Only part of the rows carry a size: once, few, many, or a class if the clone is expanded.

NA | TRBJ1-2 | TRBV18 | TRBD1 | TGTGCCAGCTCCACAGGGGCCGCAAACTATGGCTACACCTTC | CASSTGAANYGYTF
NA | TRBJ1-1 | TRBV5-1 | NA | TGCGCCAGCACCTGGGGGGGGTCCCGTGGCACTGAAGCTTTCTTT | CASTWGGSRGTEAFF
NA | TRBJ2-1 | TRBV6-5 | NA | TGTGCCAGCAGTTGGGGGGGCCCGCCCTACAATGAGCAGTTCTTC | CASSWGGPPYNEQFF
once | TRBJ2-2 | TRBV9 | NA | TGTGCCAGCACTCCCTGGGGCCTTAACACCGGGGAGCTGTTTTTT | CASTPWGLNTGELFF
NA | TRBJ2-7 | TRBV28 | NA | TGTGCCAGCAGTCCAGGGGATTCGGAGGCCTACGAGCAGTACTTC | CASSPGDSEAYEQYF
NA | TRBJ1-2 | TRBV9 | TRBD1 | TGTGCCAGCAGCCCCGGGACAGGGGATGGCTACACCTTC | CASSPGTGDGYTF
once | TRBJ2-1 | TRBV7-2 | TRBD1 | TGTGCCAGCAGCCGGCGACAGGGGGGCAATGAGCAGTTCTTC | CASSRRQGGNEQFF
few | TRBJ1-6 | TRBV2 | NA | TGTGCCAGCAGTGCAGGACAGAACTATAATTCACCCCTCCACTTT | CASSAGQNYNSPLHF
NA | TRBJ2-7 | TRBV6-6 | TRBD2 | TGTGCCAGCAGTCCCGGGACTAGGTCTTACGAGCAGTACTTC | CASSPGTRSYEQYF
NA | TRBJ1-2 | TRBV7-2 | TRBD1 | TGTGCCAGCAGTCCCGACAGGGTCTATGGCTACACCTTC | CASSPDRVYGYTF
NA | TRBJ2-5 | TRBV5-4 | TRBD1 | TGTGCCAGCAGCTTGATGACAGGGGCAAGGGAGACCCAGTACTTC | CASSLMTGARETQYF
NA | TRBJ1-4 | TRBV30 | NA | TGTGCCTGGAGTCCTGGAGGACCCTCCGAAAAACTGTTTTTT | CAWSPGGPSEKLFF
NA | TRBJ2-3 | TRBV29-1 | NA | TGCAGCGTCGACCGGACAGGCACAGATACGCAGTATTTT | CSVDRTGTDTQYF
NA | TRBJ2-7 | TRBV13 | TRBD2 | TGTGCCAGCAGCTCGACTAGCGGGGGCTGGCTCTCCGAGCAGTACTTC | CASSSTSGGWLSEQYF
NA | TRBJ2-7 | TRBV28 | TRBD1 | TGTGCCAGCAGTCCGACAGGGAACCACGAGCAGTACTTC | CASSPTGNHEQYF
once | TRBJ1-6 | TRBV9 | TRBD1 | TGTGCCAGCAGCAACCCCGGGACAGGGAATAATTCACCCCTCCACTTT | CASSNPGTGNNSPLHF
once | TRBJ2-1 | TRBV11-3 | TRBD1 | TGTGCCAGCAGCTTAACCGGGGCACAGGGGAATGAGCAGTTCTTC | CASSLTGAQGNEQFF
NA | TRBJ2-3 | TRBV20-1 | TRBD1 | TGCAGTGCTGGTGGACAGGGTTTATCTATTACGCAGTATTTT | CSAGGQGLSITQYF
NA | TRBJ1-1 | TRBV3-1/TRBV3-2 | TRBD1 | TGTGCCAGCAGCCAACTGGGACAGGCCAACACTGAAGCTTTCTTT | CASSQLGQANTEAFF
NA | TRBJ1-3 | TRBV9 | TRBD1 | TGTGCCAGCAGCGTAGCCGGGACAGGTTATAGCTCTGGAAACACCATATATTTT | CASSVAGTGYSSGNTIYF
NA | TRBJ1-2 | TRBV29-1 | TRBD1 | TGCAGCGTAGGGGACAGGGCCCTCTATGGCTACACCTTC | CSVGDRALYGYTF
NA | TRBJ1-2 | TRBV5-1 | NA | TGCGCCAGCAGCCCTGAAGGATGGGCGGGGGGCTACACCTTC | CASSPEGWAGGYTF
NA | TRBJ1-4 | TRBV21-1 | NA | TGTGCCAGTATGAGGGGGACAGCTACCGCAACTAATGAAAAACTGTTTTTT | CASMRGTATATNEKLFF
NA | TRBJ2-7 | TRBV2 | NA | TGTGCCAGCAGTGAGGTAACAGGCCTCAACTACGAGCAGTACTTC | CASSEVTGLNYEQYF
NA | TRBJ1-5 | TRBV24-1 | NA | TGTGCCACCAGTGGCACAGGTTATAGCAATCAGCCCCAGCATTTT | CATSGTGYSNQPQHF
NA | TRBJ1-2 | TRBV15 | TRBD1 | TGTGCCACCAGCTGGGGACAGGGGGCTTACTATGGCTACACCTTC | CATSWGQGAYYGYTF
NA | TRBJ2-1 | TRBV5-6 | TRBD2 | TGTGCCAGCAGCTTGGTGGCTAGCGGGGACAATGAGCAGTTCTTC | CASSLVASGDNEQFF
NA | TRBJ1-5 | TRBV11-1 | NA | TGTGCCAGCAGCTTAGAGGGCAGGGCCAATCAGCCCCAGCATTTT | CASSLEGRANQPQHF
NA | TRBJ2-7 | TRBV6-5 | TRBD1 | TGTGCCAGCAGTTATAGGGGACAGGTCTTCTACGAGCAGTACTTC | CASSYRGQVFYEQYF
NA | TRBJ1-1 | TRBV6-5 | NA | TGTGCCAGCACCTCACAGGGTTTGAACACTGAAGCTTTCTTT | CASTSQGLNTEAFF
NA | TRBJ1-6 | TRBV2 | NA | TGTGCCAGCACTCGCGGCAGCTCCTATAATTCACCCCTCCACTTT | CASTRGSSYNSPLHF
NA | TRBJ1-2 | TRBV7-8 | NA | TGTGCCAGCAGCCTCGACTTTTATGGCTACACCTTC | CASSLDFYGYTF
NA | TRBJ1-2 | TRBV9 | TRBD1 | TGTGCCAGCAGCGTAGGGGGACAGAACTATGGCTACACCTTC | CASSVGGQNYGYTF
NA | TRBJ1-1 | TRBV7-9 | NA | TGTGCCAGCAGCTTAGCGAGAGTCCCTGAAGCTTTCTTT | CASSLARVPEAFF
NA | TRBJ1-5 | TRBV7-9 | TRBD1 | TGTGCCAGCAGCTCGCTACAGGGGCCTAGCAGCAATCAGCCCCAGCATTTT | CASSSLQGPSSNQPQHF
few | TRBJ2-2 | TRBV25-1 | TRBD1 | TGTGCCAGCAGACTTACTACAGGGGTCGGGGAGCTGTTTTTT | CASRLTTGVGELFF
NA | TRBJ2-4 | TRBV6-5 | TRBD1 | TGTGCCAGCAGTCCTATTAGGACAGGGGAGAACATTCAGTACTTC | CASSPIRTGENIQYF
NA | TRBJ2-1 | TRBV5-4 | NA | TGTGCCAGCAGCTTGGGTCAGGGTTGGAACAATGAGCAGTTCTTC | CASSLGQGWNNEQFF